This entry features one T cell receptor (beta chain) sequence. The data were obtained in a study of T cell changes during pregnancy in multiple sclerosis. The assay was immunoSEQ multiplex PCR, and TCRdb's table has in-frame clones only and misses some. The table includes 35,000 to 45,000 clones, roughly 90% detected once. CDR1 is LGHNA, CDR2 YNFKEQ, per germline. Trimming removed 0 bases at V and 2 bases at J, with 11 bases between. This CDR3 is built from 15 residues. V and J are TRBV4-2 and TRBJ2-7, with D maybe TRBD1 (6 bases). The input for sequencing was peripheral blood, taken in the third trimester of pregnancy. The source of this sequence is a female donor in good health, enrolled as a control in a pregnancy study. This CDR3 reads CASSQDVGAAYEQYF. The DNA for the CDR3 is TGTGCCAGCAGCCAAGATGTGGGGGCCGCCTACGAGCAGTACTTC.